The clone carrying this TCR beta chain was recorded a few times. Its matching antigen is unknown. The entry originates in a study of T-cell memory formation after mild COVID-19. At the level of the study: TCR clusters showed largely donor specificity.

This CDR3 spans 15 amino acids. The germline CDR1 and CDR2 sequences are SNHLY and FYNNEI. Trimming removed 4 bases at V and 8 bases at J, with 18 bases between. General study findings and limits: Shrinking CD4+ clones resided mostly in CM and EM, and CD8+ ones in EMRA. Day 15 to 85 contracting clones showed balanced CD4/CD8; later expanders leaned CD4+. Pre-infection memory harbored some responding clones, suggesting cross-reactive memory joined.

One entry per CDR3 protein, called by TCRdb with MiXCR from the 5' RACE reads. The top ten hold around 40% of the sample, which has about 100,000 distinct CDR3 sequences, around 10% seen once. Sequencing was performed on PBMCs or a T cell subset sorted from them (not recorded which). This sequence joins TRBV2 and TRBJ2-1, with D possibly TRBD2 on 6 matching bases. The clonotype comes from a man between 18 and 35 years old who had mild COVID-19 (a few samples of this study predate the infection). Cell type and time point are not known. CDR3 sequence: CASSGWGGSFDEQFF. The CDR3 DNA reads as TGTGCCAGCAGTGGTTGGGGAGGCTCGTTCGATGAGCAGTTCTTC. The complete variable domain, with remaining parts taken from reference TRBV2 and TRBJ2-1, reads EPEVTQTPSHQVTQMGQEVILRCVPISNHLYFYWYRQILGQKVEFLVSFYNNEISEKSEIFDDQFSVERPDGSNFTLKIRSTKLEDSAMYFCASSGWGGSFDEQFFGPGTRLTVL.